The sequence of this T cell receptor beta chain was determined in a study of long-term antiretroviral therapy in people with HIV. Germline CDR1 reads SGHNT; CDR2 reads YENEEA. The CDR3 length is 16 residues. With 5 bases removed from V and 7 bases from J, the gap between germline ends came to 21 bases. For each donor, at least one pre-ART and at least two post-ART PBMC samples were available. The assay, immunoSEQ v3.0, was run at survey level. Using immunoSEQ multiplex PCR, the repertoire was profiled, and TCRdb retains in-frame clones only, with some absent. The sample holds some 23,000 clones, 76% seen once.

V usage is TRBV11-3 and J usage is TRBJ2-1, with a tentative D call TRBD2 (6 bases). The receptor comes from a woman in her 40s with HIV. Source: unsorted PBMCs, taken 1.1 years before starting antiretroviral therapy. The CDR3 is CASSPGGGIKYNEQFF. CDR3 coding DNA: TGTGCCAGCAGCCCCGGTGGCGGGATAAAGTATAATGAGCAGTTCTTC.